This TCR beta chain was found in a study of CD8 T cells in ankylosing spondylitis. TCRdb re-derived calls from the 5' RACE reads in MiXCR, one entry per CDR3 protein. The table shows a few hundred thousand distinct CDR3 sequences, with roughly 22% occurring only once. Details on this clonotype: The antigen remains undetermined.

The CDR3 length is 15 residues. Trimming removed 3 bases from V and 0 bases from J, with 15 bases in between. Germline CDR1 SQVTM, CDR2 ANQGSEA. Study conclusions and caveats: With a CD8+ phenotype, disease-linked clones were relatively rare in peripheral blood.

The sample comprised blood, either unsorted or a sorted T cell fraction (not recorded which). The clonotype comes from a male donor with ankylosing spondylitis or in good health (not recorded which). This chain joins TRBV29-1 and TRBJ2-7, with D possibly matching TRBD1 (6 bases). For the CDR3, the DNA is TGCAGCGTTGATAATATGACAGGCAGCTCCTACGAGCAGTACTTC. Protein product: CSVDNMTGSSYEQYF.